This T cell receptor (beta chain) was retrieved from a study of T cells in Graves' hyperthyroidism and ophthalmopathy. This clonotype was recorded many times. Antigen: not known. The V and J ends lost 3 bases and 8 bases, in that order; junction bases with no gene match: 11. CDR3 length: 15 amino acids. Germline V gene lookup returns CDR1 DFQATT and CDR2 SNEGSKA (reference sequence). Regions amplified from RNA transcripts were the TCR beta CDR3 regions. During a first-round RT-PCR of the TCR CDR3, the HTBI primer set was used. Each CDR3 protein is one row after TCRdb ran MiXCR on the multiplex PCR reads. The profile covers 300,000 to 400,000 distinct CDR3 sequences, with 21% appearing a single time and 50% to 65% taken by the ten largest. Study-level points and caveats: Ophthalmopathy cases were set apart from stable hyperthyroidism by a 13 V-J model. Ophthalmopathy onset followed model prediction by a median about 6.9 months. In the blood, most expanded thyroid clonotypes above 0.001 appeared as well.

Criteria for exclusion of patients were uncontrolled infection, other autoimmune disease, pregnancy or lactation. The sequence derives from a woman aged 45-59 years with Graves' hyperthyroidism. The chain joins TRBV20-1 to TRBJ2-1; 9 bases agree with TRBD2. The sample was blood. The CDR3 DNA sequence: TGCAGTGCTAGGTGGTTTCGCGGGAGGGCCGATGAGCAGTTCTTC. Protein product: CSARWFRGRADEQFF.